This TCR beta chain was identified during a study of T cell clonality in common variable immunodeficiency. Reduced serum IgG, IgA and/or IgM plus specific antibody deficiency defined CVID. Heparinized whole blood, roughly 5 to 9 ml, came from each donor. V lost 6 bases to trimming and J lost 0 bases; unmatched junction nucleotides: 5. This CDR3 comprises 14 residues. Germline loops: CDR1 SEHNR, CDR2 FQNEAQ (reference sequence). This clone was seen only a few times. The antigen remains undetermined. The read ends 3 residues early relative to the CDR3; the germline J gene fills the gap. Using immunoSEQ multiplex PCR, the repertoire was profiled, and TCRdb retains in-frame clones only, with some absent. There are about 26,000 clones in the sample, none observed a single time. Findings and caveats of the study: In common variable immunodeficiency, TCR beta chains reportedly carried fewer deletions and N-nucleotide insertions.

Sequencing input: peripheral blood mononuclear cells. The origin of this receptor is a human donor with common variable immunodeficiency. The chain carries TRBV7-9 and TRBJ2-7; 7 bases align to TRBD2. CDR3 bases read: TGTGCCAGCAGAGTAGCGGGCAGCTCCTACGAG. Translating gives CASRVAGSSYE. The whole CDR3 sequence reads CASRVAGSSYEQYF.